The T cell receptor beta chain under discussion was sequenced for a study of T cell responses to AZD1222 COVID-19 vaccine. Overall study: Second-dose groups at about 4 or about 12 weeks were pooled. Whole-study results and caveats: Seropositive AZD1222 recipients at baseline numbered only 6 or 7. The study sampled repertoires only after the peak T cell response. Most donors were white British and more were female, and clonal diversity was possibly underestimated.

This CDR3 spans 15 amino acids. In germline, CDR1 is SEHNR, CDR2 FQNEAQ (reference sequence). The ends were cut back, 3 bases at V and 1 base at J, with 9 bases in the middle. On this clone itself: What it recognizes is unknown.

Assay used: immunoSEQ multiplex PCR; TCRdb lists only in-frame clones, some missing. The sample contains some 150,000 clones, about 92% of which appear only once. J is TRBJ2-2 and V is TRBV7-9; no firm D call. The TCR comes from an adult in good health. Sequenced material: peripheral blood, taken on day 0 of AZD1222 vaccination. CDR3 DNA sequence: TGTGCCAGCAGCTTTTCGGCAGTGAACACCGGGGAGCTGTTTTTT. As protein: CASSFSAVNTGELFF.